The text below deals with one TCR beta chain. Its antigen is currently unknown. This entry comes from a study of CD8+ T cells in alopecia areata. Looking at the study overall: Twice daily, treated patients received 5 to 10 mg of oral tofacitinib. Overall study results and limits: Treatment with tofacitinib significantly lowered scalp clonality and reduced expanded CD8+ clones among the top 100.

Treatment indicated: oral pan-JAK inhibitor, 5-10 mg twice daily. In alopecia areata patients, both lesional scalp punch biopsies and peripheral blood were collected. This CDR3 region has 12 residues. Between the trimmed V and J ends, which lost 10 bases and 2 bases, there was a span of 12 bases. CDR1 and CDR2 (germline): SEHNR, FQNEAQ (reference sequence). Sequencing used cDNA as its template, made by extracting RNA and reverse transcribing it. Repertoires were generated with immunoSEQ multiplex PCR, while TCRdb's copy carries only in-frame clones and drops some. Of approximately 90,000 clones in the sample, about 70% were seen once.

The rearrangement links TRBV7-9 to TRBJ2-7; D unclear. Sequencing was performed on CD8+ T cells sorted from blood, taken between weeks 44 and 45, from a patient treated with tofacitinib. This TCR derives from a human donor with alopecia areata. CDR3 nucleotides: TGTGCCACCGGCCCCGGTACCTACGAGCAGTACTTC. Protein: CATGPGTYEQYF.